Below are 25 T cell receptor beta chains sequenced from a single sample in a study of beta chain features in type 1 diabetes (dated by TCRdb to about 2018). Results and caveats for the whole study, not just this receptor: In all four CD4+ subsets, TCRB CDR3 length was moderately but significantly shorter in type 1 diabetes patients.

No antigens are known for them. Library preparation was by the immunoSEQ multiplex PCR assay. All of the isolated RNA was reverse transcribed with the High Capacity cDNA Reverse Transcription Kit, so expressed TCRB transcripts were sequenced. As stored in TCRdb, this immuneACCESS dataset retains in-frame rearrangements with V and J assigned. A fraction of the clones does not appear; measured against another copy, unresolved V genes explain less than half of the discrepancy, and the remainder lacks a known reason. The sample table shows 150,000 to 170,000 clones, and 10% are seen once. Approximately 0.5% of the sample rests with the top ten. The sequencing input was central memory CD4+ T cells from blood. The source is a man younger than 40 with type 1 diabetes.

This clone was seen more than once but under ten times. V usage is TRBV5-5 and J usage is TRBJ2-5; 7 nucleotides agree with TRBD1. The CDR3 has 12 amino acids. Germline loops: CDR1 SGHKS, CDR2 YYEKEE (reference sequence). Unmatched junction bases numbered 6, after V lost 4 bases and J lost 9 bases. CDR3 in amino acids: CASSPAQGAQYF. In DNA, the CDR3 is TGTGCCAGCAGCCCCGCCCAGGGGGCCCAGTACTTC. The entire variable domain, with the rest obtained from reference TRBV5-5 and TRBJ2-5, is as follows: DAGVTQSPTHLIKTRGQQVTLRCSPISGHKSVSWYQQVLGQGPQFIFQYYEKEERGRGNFPDRFSARQFPNYSSELNVNALLLGDSALYLCASSPAQGAQYFGPGTRLLVL.

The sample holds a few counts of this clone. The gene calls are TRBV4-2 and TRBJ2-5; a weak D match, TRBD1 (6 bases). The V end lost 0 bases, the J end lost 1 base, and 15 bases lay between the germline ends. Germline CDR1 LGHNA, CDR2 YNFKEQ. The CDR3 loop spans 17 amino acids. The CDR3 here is CASSQDRLSDSQETQYF. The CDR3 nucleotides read TGTGCCAGCAGCCAAGATCGGTTATCGGACAGCCAAGAGACCCAGTACTTC.

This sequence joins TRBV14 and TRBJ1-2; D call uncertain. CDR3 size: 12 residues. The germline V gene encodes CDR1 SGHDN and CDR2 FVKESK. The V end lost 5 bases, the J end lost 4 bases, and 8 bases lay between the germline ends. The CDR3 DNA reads TGTGCCAGCAGCGCAGAAGTCTATGGCTACACCTTC. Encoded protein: CASSAEVYGYTF. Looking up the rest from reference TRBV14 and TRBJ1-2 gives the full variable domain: EAGVTQFPSHSVIEKGQTVTLRCDPISGHDNLYWYRRVMGKEIKFLLHFVKESKQDESGMPNNRFLAERTGGTYSTLKVQPAELEDSGVYFCASSAEVYGYTFGSGTRLTVV.

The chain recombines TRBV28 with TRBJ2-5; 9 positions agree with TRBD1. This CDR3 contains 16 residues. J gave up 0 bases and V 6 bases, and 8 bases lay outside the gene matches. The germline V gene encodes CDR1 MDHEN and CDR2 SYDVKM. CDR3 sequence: CASRSLGTGYQETQYF. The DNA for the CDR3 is TGTGCCAGCAGATCTCTCGGGACAGGGTACCAAGAGACCCAGTACTTC.

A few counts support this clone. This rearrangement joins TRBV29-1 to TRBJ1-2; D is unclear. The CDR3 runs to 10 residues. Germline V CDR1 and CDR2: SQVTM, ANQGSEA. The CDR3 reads CATVSYGYTF. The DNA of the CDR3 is TGCGCCACAGTGAGCTATGGCTACACCTTC.

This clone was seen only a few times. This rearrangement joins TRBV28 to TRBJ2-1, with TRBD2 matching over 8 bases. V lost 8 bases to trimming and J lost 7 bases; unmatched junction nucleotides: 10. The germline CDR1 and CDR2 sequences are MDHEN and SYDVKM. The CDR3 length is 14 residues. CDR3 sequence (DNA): TGTGCCAGCGCCTTAGCGGGAAGTAGGAATGAGCAGTTCTTC. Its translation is CASALAGSRNEQFF.

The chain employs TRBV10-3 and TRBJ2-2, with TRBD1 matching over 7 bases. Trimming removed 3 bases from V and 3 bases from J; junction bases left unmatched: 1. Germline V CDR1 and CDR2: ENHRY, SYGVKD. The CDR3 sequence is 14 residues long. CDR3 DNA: TGTGCCATCAGTGAAGGACAGGACACCGGGGAGCTGTTTTTT. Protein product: CAISEGQDTGELFF.

CDR3 amino acids: CASESSREPDEQYF. CDR3 sequence (DNA): TGTGCCAGCGAATCCAGCCGGGAGCCCGACGAGCAGTACTTC. The V call is TRBV28, the J call TRBJ2-7, with a tentative D call TRBD2 (6 bases). The CDR3 is 14 residues long. Germline values: CDR1 MDHEN, CDR2 SYDVKM. Trimming removed 8 bases from V and 5 bases from J, with 19 bases in between.

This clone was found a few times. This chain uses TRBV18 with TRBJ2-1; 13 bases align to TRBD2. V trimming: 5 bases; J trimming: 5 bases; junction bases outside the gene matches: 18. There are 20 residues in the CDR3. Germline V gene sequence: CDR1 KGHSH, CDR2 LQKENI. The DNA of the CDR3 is TGTGCCAGCTCATCGCCTACCTCGGGACTAGCGGGGAAGCCGGACAATGAGCAGTTCTTC. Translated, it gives CASSSPTSGLAGKPDNEQFF.

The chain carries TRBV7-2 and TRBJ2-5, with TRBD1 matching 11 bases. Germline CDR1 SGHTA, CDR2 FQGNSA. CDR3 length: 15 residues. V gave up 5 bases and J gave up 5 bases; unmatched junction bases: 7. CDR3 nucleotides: TGTGCCAGCAGCATCGGGACAGGGGGTAGGGAGACCCAGTACTTC. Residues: CASSIGTGGRETQYF. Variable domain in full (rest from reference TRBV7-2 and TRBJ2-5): GAGVSQSPSNKVTEKGKDVELRCDPISGHTALYWYRQSLGQGLEFLIYFQGNSAPDKSGLPSDRFSAERTGGSVSTLTIQRTQQEDSAVYLCASSIGTGGRETQYFGPGTRLLVL.

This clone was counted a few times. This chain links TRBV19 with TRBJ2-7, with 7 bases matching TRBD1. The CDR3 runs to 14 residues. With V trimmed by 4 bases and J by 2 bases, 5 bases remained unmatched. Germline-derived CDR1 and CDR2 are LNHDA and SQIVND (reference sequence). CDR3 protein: CASSTHRGPYEQYF. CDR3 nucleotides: TGTGCCAGTAGTACCCACAGGGGACCCTACGAGCAGTACTTC.

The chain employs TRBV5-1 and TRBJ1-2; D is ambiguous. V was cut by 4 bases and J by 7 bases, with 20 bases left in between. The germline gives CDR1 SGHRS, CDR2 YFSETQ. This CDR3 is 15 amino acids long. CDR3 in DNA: TGCGCCAGCAGCCTGGACCTTGGGCAGGCCTCTGGCTACACCTTC. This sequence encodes CASSLDLGQASGYTF.

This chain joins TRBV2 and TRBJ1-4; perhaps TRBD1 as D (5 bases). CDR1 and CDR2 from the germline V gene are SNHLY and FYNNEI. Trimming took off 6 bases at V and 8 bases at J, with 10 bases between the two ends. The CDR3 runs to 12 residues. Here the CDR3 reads CASRGEGEKLFF. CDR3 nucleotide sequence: TGTGCCAGCAGAGGGGAAGGAGAAAAACTGTTTTTT.

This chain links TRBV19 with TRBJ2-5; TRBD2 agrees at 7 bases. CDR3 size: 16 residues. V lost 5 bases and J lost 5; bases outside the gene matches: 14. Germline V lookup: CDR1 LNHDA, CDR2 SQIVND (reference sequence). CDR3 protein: CASSDYGIYGGETQYF. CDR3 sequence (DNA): TGTGCCAGTAGTGATTACGGGATCTACGGGGGGGAGACCCAGTACTTC.

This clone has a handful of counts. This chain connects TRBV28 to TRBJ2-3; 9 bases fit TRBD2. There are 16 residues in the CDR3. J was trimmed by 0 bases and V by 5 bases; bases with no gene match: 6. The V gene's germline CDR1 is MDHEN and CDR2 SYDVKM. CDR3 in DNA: TGTGCCAGCAGTAGCCCGACTAGCGGTAGCACAGATACGCAGTATTTT. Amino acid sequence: CASSSPTSGSTDTQYF.

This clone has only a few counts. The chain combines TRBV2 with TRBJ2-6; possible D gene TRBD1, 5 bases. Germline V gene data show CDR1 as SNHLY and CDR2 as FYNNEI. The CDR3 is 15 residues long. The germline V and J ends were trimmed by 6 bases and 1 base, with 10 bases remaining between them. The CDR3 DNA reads TGTGCCAGCAGCCCACAGGTGTCTGGGGCCAACGTCCTGACTTTC. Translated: CASSPQVSGANVLTF.

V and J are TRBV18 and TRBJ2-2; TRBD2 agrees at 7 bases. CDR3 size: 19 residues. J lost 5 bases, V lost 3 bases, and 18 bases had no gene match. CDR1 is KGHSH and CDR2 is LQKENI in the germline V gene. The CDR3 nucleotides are TGTGCCAGCTCACCGAATAATCTTGAGGCTAGCGGTCTAACCGGGGAGCTGTTTTTT. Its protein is CASSPNNLEASGLTGELFF.

This CDR3 is CASSLMYSGNTIYF. In DNA, the CDR3 is TGTGCCAGCAGCTTAATGTACTCTGGAAACACCATATATTTT. This chain uses TRBV7-2 with TRBJ1-3; D gene ambiguous. The CDR3 length is 14 residues. Trimming left V 2 bases short and J 0 bases short, with 5 bases between. Germline-derived CDR1 and CDR2 are SGHTA and FQGNSA.

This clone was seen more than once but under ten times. The CDR3 loop is CASRAIDSATYNEQFF. The CDR3 DNA is TGTGCCAGCAGGGCTATCGACAGTGCTACCTACAATGAGCAGTTCTTC. The chain carries TRBV5-6 and TRBJ2-1, with a possible D match to TRBD1 (5 bases). From germline, CDR1 is SGHDT and CDR2 YYEEEE. CDR3 length: 16 amino acids. V dropped 5 bases and J dropped 2 bases, with 17 bases sitting between them.

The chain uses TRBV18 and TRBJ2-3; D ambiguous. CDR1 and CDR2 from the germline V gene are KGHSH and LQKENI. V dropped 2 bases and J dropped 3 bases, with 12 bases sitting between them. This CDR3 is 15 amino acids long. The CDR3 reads CASSPGLELTDTQYF. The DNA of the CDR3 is TGTGCCAGCTCACCAGGGCTTGAATTGACAGATACGCAGTATTTT.

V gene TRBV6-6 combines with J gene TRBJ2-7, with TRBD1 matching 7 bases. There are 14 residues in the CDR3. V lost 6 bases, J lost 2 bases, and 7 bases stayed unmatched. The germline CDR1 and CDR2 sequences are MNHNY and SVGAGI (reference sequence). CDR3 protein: CASSTSGQAYEQYF. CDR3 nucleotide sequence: TGTGCCAGCAGCACCTCAGGACAGGCCTACGAGCAGTACTTC.

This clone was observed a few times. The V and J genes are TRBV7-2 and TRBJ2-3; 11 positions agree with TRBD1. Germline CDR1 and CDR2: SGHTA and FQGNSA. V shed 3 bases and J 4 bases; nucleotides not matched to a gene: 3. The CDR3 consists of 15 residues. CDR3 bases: TGTGCCAGCAGCTTGACGGGACAGGGGGCAGATACGCAGTATTTT. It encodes CASSLTGQGADTQYF. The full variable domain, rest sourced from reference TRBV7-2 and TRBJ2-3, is GAGVSQSPSNKVTEKGKDVELRCDPISGHTALYWYRQSLGQGLEFLIYFQGNSAPDKSGLPSDRFSAERTGGSVSTLTIQRTQQEDSAVYLCASSLTGQGADTQYFGPGTRLTVL.

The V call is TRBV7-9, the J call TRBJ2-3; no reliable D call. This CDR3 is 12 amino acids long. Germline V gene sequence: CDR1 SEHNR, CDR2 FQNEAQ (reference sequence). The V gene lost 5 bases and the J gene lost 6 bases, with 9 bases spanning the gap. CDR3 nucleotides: TGTGCCAGCAGCCCCCAACGGGATACGCAGTATTTT. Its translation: CASSPQRDTQYF.

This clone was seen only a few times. CDR3 nucleotides: TGTGCCAGCAGCTTAGGCCTAGCTGATACGCAGTATTTT. Translated, it gives CASSLGLADTQYF. The chain carries TRBV11-2 and TRBJ2-3, with a weak D call TRBD2 (5 bases). In germline, CDR1 is SGHAT, CDR2 FQNNGV. The CDR3 extends over 13 amino acids. Trimming stripped 1 base from V and 6 bases from J, with 8 bases between.

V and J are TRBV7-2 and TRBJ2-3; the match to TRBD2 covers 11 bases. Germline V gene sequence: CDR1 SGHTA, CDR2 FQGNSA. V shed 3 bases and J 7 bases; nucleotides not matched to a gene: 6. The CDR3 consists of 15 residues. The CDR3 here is CASSFGTSGGNTQYF. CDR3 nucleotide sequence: TGTGCCAGCAGCTTCGGGACTAGCGGAGGGAATACGCAGTATTTT. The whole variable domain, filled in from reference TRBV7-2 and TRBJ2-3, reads GAGVSQSPSNKVTEKGKDVELRCDPISGHTALYWYRQSLGQGLEFLIYFQGNSAPDKSGLPSDRFSAERTGGSVSTLTIQRTQQEDSAVYLCASSFGTSGGNTQYFGPGTRLTVL.